The present TCR beta chain was sequenced within a study of T-cell memory formation after mild COVID-19. General study results and limits: Cross-reactive memory appears to have joined, as suggested by some responding clones showing up in pre-infection memory. Clones from the second wave (peaking day 37) had unconfirmed SARS-CoV-2 specificity.

There are many counts of this clonotype. The antigen is not known. TCR alpha and TCR beta cDNA libraries carrying sample barcodes and UMIs were produced by 5'RACE using constant-segment primers. MiXCR was run by TCRdb on the 5' RACE reads, yielding one entry per CDR3 protein. The sample comprises under 60,000 distinct CDR3 sequences, over 8.5% of which are singletons, and approximately 10% rests with the top ten. This CDR3 spans 12 amino acids. CDR1 is SGHAT and CDR2 is FQNNGV in the germline V gene. Trimming cost V 5 bases and J 10 bases, with 15 bases left between them. The sequence derives from an adult woman who had mild COVID-19 (a few samples of this study predate the infection). Cell type and time point are not known. Sequencing was done on a sample of PBMCs or a T cell subset sorted from them (not recorded which). This chain uses TRBV11-2 with TRBJ2-7; no reliable D call. The chain's CDR3 is CASSPTLREQYF. The CDR3 DNA follows: TGTGCCAGCAGCCCGACTCTACGAGAACAGTACTTC.